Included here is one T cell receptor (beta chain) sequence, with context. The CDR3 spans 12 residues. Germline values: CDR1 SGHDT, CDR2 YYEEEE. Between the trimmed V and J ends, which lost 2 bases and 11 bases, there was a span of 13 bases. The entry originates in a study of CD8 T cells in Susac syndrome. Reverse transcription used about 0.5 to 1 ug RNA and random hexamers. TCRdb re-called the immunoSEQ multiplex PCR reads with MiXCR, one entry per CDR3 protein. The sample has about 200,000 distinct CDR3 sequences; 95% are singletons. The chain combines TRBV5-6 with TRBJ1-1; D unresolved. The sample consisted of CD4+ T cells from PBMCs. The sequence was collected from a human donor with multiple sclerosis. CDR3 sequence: CASSFGSLGAFF. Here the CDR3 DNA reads TGTGCCAGCAGCTTTGGTTCGCTGGGGGCTTTCTTT.